The 3 T cell receptor beta chains presented below share a single source sample, sequenced in a study of OX40 agonist ivuxolimab in advanced cancers. Assay used: immunoSEQ multiplex PCR; TCRdb lists only in-frame clones, some missing. The sample has over 55,000 clones, approximately 90% seen once; the top ten hold under 2.5%. Specimen: CD4+ or CD8+ T cells sorted from blood, collected in a trial of the OX40 agonist ivuxolimab. These receptors were taken from an adult with an advanced solid tumor such as melanoma, head and neck, liver or kidney cancer.

In DNA, the CDR3 is TGCGCCAGCAGCCAAGTTGTTTCAAACTCTAACTATGGCTACACCTTC. Translating gives CASSQVVSNSNYGYTF. This sequence joins TRBV4-3 and TRBJ1-2; D not certain. In germline, CDR1 is LGHNA, CDR2 YSLEER. This CDR3 spans 16 amino acids. V gave up 1 base and J gave up 0 bases, with 12 bases separating them.

There are a few counts of this clone. The gene calls are TRBV28 and TRBJ1-5; no firm D call. Between the trimmed V and J ends, which lost 3 bases and 2 bases, there was a span of 5 bases. This CDR3 has 13 amino acids. Germline V lookup: CDR1 MDHEN, CDR2 SYDVKM. The CDR3 bases are TGTGCCAGCAGTTTTCAGGGCAATCAGCCCCAGCATTTT. This gives the protein CASSFQGNQPQHF. The full variable domain, completed using reference TRBV28 and TRBJ1-5, is DVKVTQSSRYLVKRTGEKVFLECVQDMDHENMFWYRQDPGLGLRLIYFSYDVKMKEKGDIPEGYSVSREKKERFSLILESASTNQTSMYLCASSFQGNQPQHFGDGTRLSIL.

The gene calls are TRBV7-2 and TRBJ2-7; 7 nucleotides agree with TRBD2. V lost 1 base to trimming and J lost 0 bases; unmatched junction nucleotides: 6. The CDR3 sequence is 16 residues long. Germline loops: CDR1 SGHTA, CDR2 FQGNSA. The DNA of the CDR3 is TGTGCCAGCAGCTTAGAACTAGCGATTAGCTCCTACGAGCAGTACTTC. Translating it yields CASSLELAISSYEQYF.